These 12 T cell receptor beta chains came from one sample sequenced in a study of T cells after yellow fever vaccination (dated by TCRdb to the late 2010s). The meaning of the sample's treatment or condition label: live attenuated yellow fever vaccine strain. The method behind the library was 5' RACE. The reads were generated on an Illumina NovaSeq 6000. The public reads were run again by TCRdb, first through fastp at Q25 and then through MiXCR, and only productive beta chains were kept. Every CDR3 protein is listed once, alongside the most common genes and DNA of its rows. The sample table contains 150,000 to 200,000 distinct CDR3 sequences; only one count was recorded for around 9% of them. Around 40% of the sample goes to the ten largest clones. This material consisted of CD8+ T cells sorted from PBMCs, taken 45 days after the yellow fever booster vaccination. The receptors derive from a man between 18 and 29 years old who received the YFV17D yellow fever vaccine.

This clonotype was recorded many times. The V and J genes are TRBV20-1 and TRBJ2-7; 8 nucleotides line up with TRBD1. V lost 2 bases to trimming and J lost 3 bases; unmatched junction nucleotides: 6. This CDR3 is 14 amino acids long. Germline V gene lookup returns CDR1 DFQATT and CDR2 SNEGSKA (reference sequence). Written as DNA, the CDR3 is TGCAGTGCTAGACCACCGGACAGGGACTACGAGCAGTACGTC. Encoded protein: CSARPPDRDYEQYV.

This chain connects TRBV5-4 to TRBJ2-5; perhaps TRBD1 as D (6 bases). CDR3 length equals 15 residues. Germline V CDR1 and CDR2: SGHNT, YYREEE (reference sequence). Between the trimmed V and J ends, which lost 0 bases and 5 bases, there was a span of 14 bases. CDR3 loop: CASSLAWGRRETQYF. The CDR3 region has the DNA TGTGCCAGCAGCTTGGCGTGGGGGCGGAGGGAGACCCAGTACTTC.

The CDR3 is CASSHGLLGDNEQFF. In nucleotides, the CDR3 is TGTGCCAGCAGTCACGGGCTTTTGGGAGACAATGAGCAGTTCTTC. The genes are TRBV12-3 or TRBV12-4 and TRBJ2-1; perhaps TRBD2 as D (5 bases). This CDR3 is 15 amino acids long. V was clipped by 5 bases and J by 5 bases, with 16 bases between them.

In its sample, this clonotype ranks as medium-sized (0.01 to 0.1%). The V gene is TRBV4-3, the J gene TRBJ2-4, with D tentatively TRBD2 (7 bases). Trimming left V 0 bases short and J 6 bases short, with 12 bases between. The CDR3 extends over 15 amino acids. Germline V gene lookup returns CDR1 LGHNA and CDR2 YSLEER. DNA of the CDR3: TGCGCCAGCAGCCAAGATTTCGGGGGGCCAAACATTCAGTACTTC. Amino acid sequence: CASSQDFGGPNIQYF.

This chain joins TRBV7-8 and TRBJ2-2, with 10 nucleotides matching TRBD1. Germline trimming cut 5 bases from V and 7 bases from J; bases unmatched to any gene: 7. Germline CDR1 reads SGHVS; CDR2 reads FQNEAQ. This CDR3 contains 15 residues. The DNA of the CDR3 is TGTGCCAGCAGCCCGACGACAGGGGGCCGCGGGGAGCTGTTTTTT. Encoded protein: CASSPTTGGRGELFF.

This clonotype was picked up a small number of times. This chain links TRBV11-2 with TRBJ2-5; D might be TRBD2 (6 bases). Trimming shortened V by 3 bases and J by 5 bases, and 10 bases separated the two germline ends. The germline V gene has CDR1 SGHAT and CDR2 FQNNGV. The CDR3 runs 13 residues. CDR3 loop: CASSFWDSETQYF. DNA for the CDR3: TGTGCCAGCAGCTTCTGGGACTCCGAGACCCAGTACTTC. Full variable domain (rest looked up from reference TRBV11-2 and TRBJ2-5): EAGVAQSPRYKIIEKRQSVAFWCNPISGHATLYWYQQILGQGPKLLIQFQNNGVVDDSQLPKDRFSAERLKGVDSTLKIQPAKLEDSAVYLCASSFWDSETQYFGPGTRLLVL.

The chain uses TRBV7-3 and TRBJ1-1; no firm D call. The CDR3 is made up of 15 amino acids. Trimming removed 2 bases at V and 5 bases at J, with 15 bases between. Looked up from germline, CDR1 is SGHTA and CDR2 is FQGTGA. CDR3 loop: CASSLGGVGGTEAFF. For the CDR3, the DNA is TGTGCCAGCAGCTTAGGTGGGGTTGGAGGGACTGAAGCTTTCTTT. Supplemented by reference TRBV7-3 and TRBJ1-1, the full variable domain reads GAGVSQTPSNKVTEKGKYVELRCDPISGHTALYWYRQSLGQGPEFLIYFQGTGAADDSGLPNDRFFAVRPEGSVSTLKIQRTERGDSAVYLCASSLGGVGGTEAFFGQGTRLTVV.

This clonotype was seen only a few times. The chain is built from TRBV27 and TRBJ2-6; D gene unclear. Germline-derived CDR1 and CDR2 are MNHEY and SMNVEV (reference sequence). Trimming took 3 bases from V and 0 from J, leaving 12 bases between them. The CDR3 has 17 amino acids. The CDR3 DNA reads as TGTGCCAGCAGTTTTCAGTTACTTTCCTCTGGGGCCAACGTCCTGACTTTC. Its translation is CASSFQLLSSGANVLTF.

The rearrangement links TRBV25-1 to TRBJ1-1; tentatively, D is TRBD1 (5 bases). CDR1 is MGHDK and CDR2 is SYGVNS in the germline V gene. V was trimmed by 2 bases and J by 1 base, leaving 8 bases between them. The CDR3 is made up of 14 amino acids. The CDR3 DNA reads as TGTGCCAGCAGTGAACAGGGATGGAACACTGAAGCTTTCTTT. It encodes CASSEQGWNTEAFF.

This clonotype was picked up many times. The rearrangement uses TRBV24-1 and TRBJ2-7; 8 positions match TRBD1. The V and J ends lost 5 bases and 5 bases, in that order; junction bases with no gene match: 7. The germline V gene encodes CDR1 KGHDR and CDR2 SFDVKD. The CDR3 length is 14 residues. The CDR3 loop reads CATSADRGSHEQYV. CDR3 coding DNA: TGTGCCACCAGTGCAGACAGGGGATCTCACGAGCAGTACGTC.

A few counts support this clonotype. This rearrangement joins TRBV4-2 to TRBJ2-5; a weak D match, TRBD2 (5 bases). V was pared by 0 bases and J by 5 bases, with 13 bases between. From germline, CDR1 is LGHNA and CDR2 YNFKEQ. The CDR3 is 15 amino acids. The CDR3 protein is CASSQDVASRETQYF. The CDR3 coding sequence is TGTGCCAGCAGCCAAGATGTGGCTAGCAGGGAGACCCAGTACTTC.

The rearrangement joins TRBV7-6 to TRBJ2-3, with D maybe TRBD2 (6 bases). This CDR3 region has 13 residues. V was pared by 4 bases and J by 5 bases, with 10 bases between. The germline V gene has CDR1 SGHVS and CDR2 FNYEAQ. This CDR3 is CASSSGRGDTQYF. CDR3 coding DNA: TGTGCCAGCAGCTCCGGGCGGGGAGATACGCAGTATTTT.